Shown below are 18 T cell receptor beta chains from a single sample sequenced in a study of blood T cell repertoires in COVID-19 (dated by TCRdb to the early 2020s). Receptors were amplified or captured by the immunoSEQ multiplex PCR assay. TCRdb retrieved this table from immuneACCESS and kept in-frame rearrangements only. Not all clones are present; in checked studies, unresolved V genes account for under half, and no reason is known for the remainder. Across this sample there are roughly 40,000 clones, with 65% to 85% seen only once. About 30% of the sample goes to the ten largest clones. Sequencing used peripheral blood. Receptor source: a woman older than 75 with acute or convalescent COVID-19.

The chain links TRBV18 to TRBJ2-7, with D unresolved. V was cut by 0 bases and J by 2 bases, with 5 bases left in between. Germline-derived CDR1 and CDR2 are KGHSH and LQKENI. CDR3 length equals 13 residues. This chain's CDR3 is CASSPPSAYEQYF. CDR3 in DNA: TGTGCCAGCTCACCACCGTCAGCCTACGAGCAGTACTTC.

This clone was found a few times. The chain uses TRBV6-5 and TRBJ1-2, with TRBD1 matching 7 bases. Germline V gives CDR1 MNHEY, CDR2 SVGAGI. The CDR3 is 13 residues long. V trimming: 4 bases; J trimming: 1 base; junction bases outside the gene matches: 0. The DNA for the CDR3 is TGTGCCAGCAGTTGGGACAGTAACTATGGCTACACCTTC. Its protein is CASSWDSNYGYTF.

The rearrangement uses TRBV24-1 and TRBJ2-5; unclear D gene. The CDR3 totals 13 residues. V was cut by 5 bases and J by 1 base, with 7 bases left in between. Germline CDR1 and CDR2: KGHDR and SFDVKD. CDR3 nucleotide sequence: TGTGCCACCAGTGCTACAGCCCAAGAGACCCAGTACTTC. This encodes CATSATAQETQYF.

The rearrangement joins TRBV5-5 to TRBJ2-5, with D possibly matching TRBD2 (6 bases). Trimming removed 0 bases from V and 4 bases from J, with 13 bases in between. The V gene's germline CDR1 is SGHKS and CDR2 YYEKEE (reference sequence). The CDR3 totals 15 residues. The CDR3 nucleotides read TGTGCCAGCAGCTTGGGCGGCAAGGGAGGAGAGACCCAGTACTTC. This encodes CASSLGGKGGETQYF.

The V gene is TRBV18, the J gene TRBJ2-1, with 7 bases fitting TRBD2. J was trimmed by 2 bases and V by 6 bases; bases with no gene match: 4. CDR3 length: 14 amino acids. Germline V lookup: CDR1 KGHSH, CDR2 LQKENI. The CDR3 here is CASSGGGTYNEQFF. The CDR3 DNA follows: TGTGCCAGCTCGGGGGGGGGAACCTACAATGAGCAGTTCTTC.

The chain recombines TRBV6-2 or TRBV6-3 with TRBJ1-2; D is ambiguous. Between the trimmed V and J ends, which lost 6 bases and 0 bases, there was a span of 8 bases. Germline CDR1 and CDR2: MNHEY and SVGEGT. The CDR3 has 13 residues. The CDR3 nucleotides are TGTGCCAGCAGCCCGTATACTAACTATGGCTACACCTTC. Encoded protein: CASSPYTNYGYTF.

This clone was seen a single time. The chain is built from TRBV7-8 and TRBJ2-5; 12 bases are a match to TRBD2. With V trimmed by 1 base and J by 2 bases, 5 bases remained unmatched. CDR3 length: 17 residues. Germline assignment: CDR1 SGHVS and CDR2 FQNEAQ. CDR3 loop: CASSLVRGTSGQETQYF. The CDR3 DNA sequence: TGTGCCAGCAGCTTAGTGAGGGGGACTAGCGGGCAAGAGACCCAGTACTTC.

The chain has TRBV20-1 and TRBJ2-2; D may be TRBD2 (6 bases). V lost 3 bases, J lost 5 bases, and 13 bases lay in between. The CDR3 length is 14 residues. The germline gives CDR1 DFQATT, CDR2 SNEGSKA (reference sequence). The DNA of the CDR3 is TGCAGTGCTAGTAGCGGCTACTTAACCGGGGAGCTGTTTTTT. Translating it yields CSASSGYLTGELFF.

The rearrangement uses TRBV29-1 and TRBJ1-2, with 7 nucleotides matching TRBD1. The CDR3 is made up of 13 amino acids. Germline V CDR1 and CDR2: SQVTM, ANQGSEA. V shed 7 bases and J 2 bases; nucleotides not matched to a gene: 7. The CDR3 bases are TGCAGCGCAAGACAGGGCCCCAACTATGGCTACACCTTC. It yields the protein CSARQGPNYGYTF.

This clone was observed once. In DNA, the CDR3 is TGTGCCAGCAGGAGGGGTCTACAGGGCTGGCAGTTCTTC. As protein: CASRRGLQGWQFF. The chain has TRBV2 and TRBJ2-1; perhaps TRBD1 as D (6 bases). The V gene lost 6 bases and the J gene lost 12 bases, with 18 bases spanning the gap. The CDR3 covers 13 residues. Germline values: CDR1 SNHLY, CDR2 FYNNEI.

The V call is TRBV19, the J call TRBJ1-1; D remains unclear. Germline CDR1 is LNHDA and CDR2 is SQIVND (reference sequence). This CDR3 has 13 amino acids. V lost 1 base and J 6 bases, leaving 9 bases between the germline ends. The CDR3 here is CASSIVTASEAFF. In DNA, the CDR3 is TGTGCCAGTAGTATAGTCACAGCCTCTGAAGCTTTCTTT.

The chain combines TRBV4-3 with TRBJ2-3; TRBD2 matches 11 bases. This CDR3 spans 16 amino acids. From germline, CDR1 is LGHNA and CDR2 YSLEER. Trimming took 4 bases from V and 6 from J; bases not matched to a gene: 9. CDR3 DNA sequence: TGCGCCAGCAGCCCCTTAGCGGGAGGGCCTGGGGATACGCAGTATTTT. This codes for CASSPLAGGPGDTQYF.

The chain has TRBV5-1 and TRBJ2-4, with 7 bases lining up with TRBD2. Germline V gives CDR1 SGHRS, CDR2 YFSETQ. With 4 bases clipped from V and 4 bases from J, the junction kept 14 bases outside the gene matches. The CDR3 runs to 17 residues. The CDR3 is CASSPKGPGTTKNIQYF. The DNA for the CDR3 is TGCGCCAGCAGCCCAAAGGGTCCCGGGACTACTAAAAACATTCAGTACTTC.

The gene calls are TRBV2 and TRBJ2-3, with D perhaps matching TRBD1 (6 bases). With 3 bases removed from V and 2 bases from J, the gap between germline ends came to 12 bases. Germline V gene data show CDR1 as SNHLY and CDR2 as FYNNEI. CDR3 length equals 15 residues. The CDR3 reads CASSDAGANTDTQYF. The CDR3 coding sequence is TGTGCCAGCAGTGACGCAGGGGCTAACACAGATACGCAGTATTTT.

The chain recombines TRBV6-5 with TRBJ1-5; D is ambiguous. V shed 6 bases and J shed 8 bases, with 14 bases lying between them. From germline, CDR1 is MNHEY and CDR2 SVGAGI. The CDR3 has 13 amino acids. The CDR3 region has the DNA TGTGCCAGCAGCCCGACATACCAGGAGCCCCAGCATTTT. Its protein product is CASSPTYQEPQHF.

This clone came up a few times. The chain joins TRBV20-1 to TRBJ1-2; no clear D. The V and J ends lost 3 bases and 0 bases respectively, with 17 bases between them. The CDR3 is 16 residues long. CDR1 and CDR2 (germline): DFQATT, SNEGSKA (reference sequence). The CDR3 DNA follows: TGCAGTGCTAGTCCCCTTAACAATACCGCTAACTATGGCTACACCTTC. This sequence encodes CSASPLNNTANYGYTF.

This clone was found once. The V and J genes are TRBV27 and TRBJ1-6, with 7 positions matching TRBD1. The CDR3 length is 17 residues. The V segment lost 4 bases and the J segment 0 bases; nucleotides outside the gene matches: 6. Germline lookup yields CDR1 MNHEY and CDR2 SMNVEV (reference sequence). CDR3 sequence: CASSSEGQSSYNSPLHF. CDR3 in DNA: TGTGCCAGCAGTTCGGAGGGACAGAGCTCCTATAATTCACCCCTCCACTTT.

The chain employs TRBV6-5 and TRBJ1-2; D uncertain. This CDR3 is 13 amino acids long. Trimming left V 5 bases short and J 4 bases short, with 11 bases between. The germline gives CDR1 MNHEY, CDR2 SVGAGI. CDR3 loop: CASSTTVLYGYTF. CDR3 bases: TGTGCCAGCAGTACCACAGTACTCTATGGCTACACCTTC.